The clone carrying this TCR beta chain was counted only a few times. The antigen remains undetermined. Trimming removed 2 bases from V and 2 bases from J, with 12 bases in between. The germline V gene encodes CDR1 SGHKS and CDR2 YYEKEE (reference sequence). The CDR3 sequence is 15 residues long. The sample's time point: patch test 2, 6 weeks after DPC sensitization. Noted treatment: therapeutic diphenylcyclopropenone sensitization with weekly scalp DPC. Venepuncture was done earlier than the placement of each patch test. MiXCR, run by TCRdb on the RACE reads, gives a single entry per CDR3 protein. The sample records a few hundred thousand distinct CDR3 sequences, about 6.9% being singletons. This entry is derived from a study of human T cells and chemical hapten exposure. About the study: The sensitizing agent was 2% DPC, placed on around 2 cm by around 2 cm of upper inner arm skin. For the approximately 23-week duration of the study, patients were given weekly doses of diphenylcyclopropenone on the scalp.

Notes on the study in general: In comparison with controls, expanded TCRs gave rise to a significantly larger number of large CDR3 similarity clusters.

The sample here was whole blood, taken in connection with sensitization to the hapten diphenylcyclopropenone (DPC). The chain links TRBV5-5 to TRBJ2-3; D is uncertain. The sequence derives from a woman aged 18-35 years with alopecia areata. Some clones in this sample may be carry-over from other donors' samples. CDR3 region: CASSLIPQNTDTQYF. The DNA for the CDR3 is TGTGCCAGCAGCTTAATTCCACAGAACACAGATACGCAGTATTTT. Together with reference TRBV5-5 and TRBJ2-3, the CDR3 gives the full variable domain: DAGVTQSPTHLIKTRGQQVTLRCSPISGHKSVSWYQQVLGQGPQFIFQYYEKEERGRGNFPDRFSARQFPNYSSELNVNALLLGDSALYLCASSLIPQNTDTQYFGPGTRLTVL.